The rows below give T cell receptor beta chains drawn from one sample of a study of T cell responses to AZD1222 COVID-19 vaccine. Clones were read by immunoSEQ multiplex PCR, and TCRdb kept only the in-frame ones, dropping some. The top ten clones hold around 7.5% of a sample with about 120,000 clones, over 75% of them seen once. The source was peripheral blood, collected on day 0 of AZD1222 vaccination. These receptor sequences come from an adult in good health. CDR3s include the opening cysteine and the closing phenylalanine or tryptophan. The D gene is left open where the match is weak. For some rows the clone size is stated as once, few or many, or as a class when expanded; others skip it.

clone size	V gene	J gene	D gene	CDR3 DNA	CDR3 protein
-	TRBV28	TRBJ1-4	-	TGTGCCAGCAGTTCCCCCGGGACATCTGAAAAACTGTTTTTT	CASSSPGTSEKLFF
-	TRBV7-2	TRBJ2-3	-	TGTGCCAGCAGCTTAGAGCTAGCTACGCAGTATTTT	CASSLELATQYF
-	TRBV29-1	TRBJ2-7	TRBD1	TGCAGCATGCAAAAGGGGGCGACAGAGCAGTACTTC	CSMQKGATEQYF
-	TRBV28	TRBJ2-4	-	TGTGCCAGCAGTCTCCCGGGACCCAATCCAAACATTCAGTACTTC	CASSLPGPNPNIQYF
once	TRBV5-6	TRBJ2-1	-	TGTGCCAGCAGCTTGGTAGGTGGCAGGGCGGACAATGAGCAGTTCTTC	CASSLVGGRADNEQFF
-	TRBV6-5	TRBJ1-5	TRBD1	TGTGCCAGCAGTTACGACAGGGAGGATCAGCCCCAGCATTTT	CASSYDREDQPQHF
-	TRBV9	TRBJ2-7	-	TGTGCCAGCAGCGTAGAGGTAAGGCCAGACGAGCAGTACTTC	CASSVEVRPDEQYF
-	TRBV20-1	TRBJ2-1	-	TGCAGTGCTGGTAGAGAGCAGTTCTTC	CSAGREQFF
-	TRBV11-3	TRBJ2-1	TRBD1	TGTGCCAGCAGCTCTGATGGGACAGGGGAGAACAATGAGCAGTTCTTC	CASSSDGTGENNEQFF
-	TRBV6-4	TRBJ1-5	-	TGTGCCAGCAGTCCTGGACAGACGCATCAGCCCCAGCATTTT	CASSPGQTHQPQHF
-	TRBV20-1	TRBJ2-5	-	TGCAGTGCTAGTTTCGAGACCCAGTACTTC	CSASFETQYF
-	TRBV28	TRBJ1-5	-	TGTGCCAGCAGGCTAAGGGTTCACCAGCCCCAGCATTTT	CASRLRVHQPQHF
few	TRBV5-4	TRBJ2-1	-	TGTGCCAGCAGCCACGACAGTAGCTCCTACAATGAGCAGTTCTTC	CASSHDSSSYNEQFF
once	TRBV7-9	TRBJ2-7	-	TGTGCCAGCAGCTTAGGGACAGTCTACGAGCAGTACTTC	CASSLGTVYEQYF
-	TRBV9	TRBJ2-2	TRBD2	TGTGCCAGCAGCGCAGCCGGACTAGCGGGAGGGGTTGGGGAGCTGTTTTTT	CASSAAGLAGGVGELFF
-	TRBV4-1	TRBJ2-7	-	TGCGCCAGCAGCCAAGGAACAGGAATCTACGAGCAGTACTTC	CASSQGTGIYEQYF
-	TRBV7-2	TRBJ2-1	TRBD2	TGTGCCAGCAGCAACGGACTAGCGGGAGATTTTGAGCAGTTCTTC	CASSNGLAGDFEQFF
-	TRBV7-9	TRBJ1-3	-	TGTGCCAGCAGCAGACAGGCCTCAAGGTCTTCTGGAAACACCATATATTTT	CASSRQASRSSGNTIYF
-	TRBV28	TRBJ1-2	-	TGTGCCAGCCGTCAGGCCGCGACCTTATACTATGGCTACACCTTC	CASRQAATLYYGYTF
-	TRBV6-6	TRBJ2-6	TRBD2	TGTGCCAGCAGCCCCGGGGGGCTGGTAGGCGGGAGGGCGAGGGGGGCCAACGTCCTGACTTTC	CASSPGGLVGGRARGANVLTF
-	TRBV19	TRBJ2-2	TRBD2	TGTGCCAGCCTTGGGCTAGCGGGATTTTACACCGGGGAGCTGTTTTTT	CASLGLAGFYTGELFF
-	TRBV4-1	TRBJ1-5	TRBD1	TGCGCCAGCAGCCAACCTGGGACAGGCGGTGGAAATCAGCCCCAGCATTTT	CASSQPGTGGGNQPQHF
-	TRBV3-1/TRBV3-2	TRBJ2-1	-	TGTGCCAGCAGCCAAGGTTATCAGGGATCCTACAATGAGCAGTTCTTC	CASSQGYQGSYNEQFF
-	TRBV6-5	TRBJ2-2	TRBD2	TGTGCCTCCACCCCTCGGGGGGGCACCGGGGAGCTGTTTTTT	CASTPRGGTGELFF
-	TRBV6-4	TRBJ2-3	-	TGTGCCAGCAGTGACTCTCAGGAGAGCACAGATACGCAGTATTTT	CASSDSQESTDTQYF
-	TRBV12-3/TRBV12-4	TRBJ2-2	-	TGTGCCAGCACCCTGAGTGGTAACGGGGAGCTGTTTTTT	CASTLSGNGELFF
-	TRBV2	TRBJ1-5	-	TGTGCCAGCAGTGGGGACGCTCTTAGCAATCAGCCCCAGCATTTT	CASSGDALSNQPQHF